This T cell receptor beta chain was identified in a study of T-cell reconstitution after alpha-beta-depleted transplantation in children. CDR3 length: 14 amino acids. With V trimmed by 6 bases and J by 4 bases, 8 bases remained unmatched. Germline loops: CDR1 DFQATT, CDR2 SNEGSKA (reference sequence). A library of TCRbeta sequences, prepared with unique molecular identifiers, was generated. TCRdb reprocessed the PCR reads with MiXCR, giving one entry per CDR3 protein. This table holds hundreds of thousands of distinct CDR3 sequences, 16% found once. Sequenced here: PBMCs from the stem cell graft donor, sampled from the stem cell graft. This rearrangement joins TRBV20-1 to TRBJ2-5; 10 bases agree with TRBD2. The receptor was derived from a human donor who donated a stem cell graft to a child with acute myeloid leukemia. CDR3 protein: CSAFGASGGETQYF. DNA of the CDR3: TGCAGTGCGTTTGGGGCTAGCGGGGGAGAGACCCAGTACTTC.